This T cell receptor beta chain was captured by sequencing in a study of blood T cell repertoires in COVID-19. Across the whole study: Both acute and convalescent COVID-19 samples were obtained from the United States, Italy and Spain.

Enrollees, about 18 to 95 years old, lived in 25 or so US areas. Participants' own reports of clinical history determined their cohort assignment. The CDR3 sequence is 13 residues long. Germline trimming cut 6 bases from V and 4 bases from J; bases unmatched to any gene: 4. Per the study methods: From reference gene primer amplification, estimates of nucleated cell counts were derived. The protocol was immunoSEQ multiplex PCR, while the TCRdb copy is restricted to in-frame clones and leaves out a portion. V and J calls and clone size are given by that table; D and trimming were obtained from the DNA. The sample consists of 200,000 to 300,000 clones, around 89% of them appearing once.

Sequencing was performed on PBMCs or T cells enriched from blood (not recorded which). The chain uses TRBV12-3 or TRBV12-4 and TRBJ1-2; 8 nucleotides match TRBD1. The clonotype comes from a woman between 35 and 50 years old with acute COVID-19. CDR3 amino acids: CASSWDRTYGYTF. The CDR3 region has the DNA TGTGCCAGCAGCTGGGACAGGACCTATGGCTACACCTTC.